Listed here are 30 T cell receptor beta chains from one sample, sequenced in a study of CD4 T cells in relation to SARS-CoV-2 and coronaviruses. The protocol was immunoSEQ multiplex PCR, while the TCRdb copy is restricted to in-frame clones and leaves out a portion. Among some 19,000 clones listed, over 65% were seen once. These TCRs are of unknown antigen specificity. CD4+ T cells from unexposed donors were obtained before the COVID-19 pandemic (2011-2018). Isolation of CD4+ T cells took place after approximately 10 days in culture. Sequenced material: CD4+ T cells from PBMCs, cultured in vitro. The source of these receptors is a human donor in good health.

This clone came up a few times. The chain uses TRBV10-1 and TRBJ1-2; D unclear. The CDR3 is made up of 15 amino acids. V was cut by 0 bases and J by 2 bases, with 10 bases left in between. The germline gives CDR1 WNHNN, CDR2 SYGVQD (reference sequence). CDR3 sequence: CASSESLGRNYGYTF. The CDR3, as DNA: TGCGCCAGCAGTGAGTCGTTAGGGCGAAACTATGGCTACACCTTC.

This chain uses TRBV2 with TRBJ2-1, with D possibly TRBD2 on 5 matching bases. Trimming stripped 7 bases from V and 6 bases from J, with 13 bases between. The CDR3 contains 13 residues. CDR1 SNHLY and CDR2 FYNNEI come from the germline V gene. The CDR3 DNA follows: TGTGCCAGCATGAGCGGCAGTTTCAATGAGCAGTTCTTC. It is translated as CASMSGSFNEQFF. Drawing the rest from reference TRBV2 and TRBJ2-1, the complete variable domain is EPEVTQTPSHQVTQMGQEVILRCVPISNHLYFYWYRQILGQKVEFLVSFYNNEISEKSEIFDDQFSVERPDGSNFTLKIRSTKLEDSAMYFCASMSGSFNEQFFGPGTRLTVL.

J is TRBJ1-1 and V is TRBV7-9; D gene ambiguous. Germline V gene data show CDR1 as SEHNR and CDR2 as FQNEAQ (reference sequence). This CDR3 spans 13 amino acids. The germline V and J ends were trimmed by 2 bases and 3 bases, with 7 bases remaining between them. CDR3 protein: CASSLHADTEAFF. Written as DNA, the CDR3 is TGTGCCAGCAGCTTACATGCAGACACTGAAGCTTTCTTT.

The V call is TRBV19, the J call TRBJ1-5; the D is unclear. With 6 bases removed from V and 4 bases from J, the gap between germline ends came to 19 bases. The germline CDR1 and CDR2 sequences are LNHDA and SQIVND (reference sequence). This CDR3 is built from 16 residues. The CDR3 spells CASRDALKPNNQPQHF. In DNA, the CDR3 is TGTGCCAGTAGGGATGCTTTAAAGCCCAATAATCAGCCCCAGCATTTT.

The chain is built from TRBV19 and TRBJ2-3; no reliable D call. With 3 bases removed from V and 0 bases from J, the gap between germline ends came to 7 bases. Germline V CDR1 and CDR2: LNHDA, SQIVND (reference sequence). The length of the CDR3 is 14 residues. The DNA for the CDR3 is TGTGCCAGTAGTATGTGGGATAGCACAGATACGCAGTATTTT. It codes for CASSMWDSTDTQYF.

The rearrangement links TRBV5-1 to TRBJ2-2; tentatively, D is TRBD1 (6 bases). This CDR3 is 15 amino acids long. V lost 3 bases and J 4 bases, leaving 13 bases between the germline ends. CDR1 is SGHRS, CDR2 YFSETQ, per germline. CDR3 coding DNA: TGCGCCAGCAGCTCAACCGGGACACCCACCGGGGAGCTGTTTTTT. It codes for CASSSTGTPTGELFF.

The chain carries TRBV18 and TRBJ1-2; 8 nucleotides agree with TRBD1. The germline CDR1 and CDR2 sequences are KGHSH and LQKENI. V lost 3 bases and J lost 0; bases outside the gene matches: 6. The CDR3 has 16 amino acids. The CDR3 protein is CASSPGQANSNYGYTF. DNA for the CDR3: TGTGCCAGCTCACCGGGACAGGCGAACTCTAACTATGGCTACACCTTC.

The chain's CDR3 is CASSIGGNTIYF. CDR3 bases: TGTGCCAGTAGTATCGGTGGAAACACCATATATTTT. The chain couples TRBV19 to TRBJ1-3; D call uncertain. This CDR3 region has 12 residues. V shed 3 bases and J shed 3 bases, with 3 bases lying between them. Germline CDR1 is LNHDA and CDR2 is SQIVND (reference sequence).

The chain employs TRBV29-1 and TRBJ1-1; TRBD1 might be the D (6 bases). The CDR3 is made up of 15 amino acids. CDR1 and CDR2 (germline): SQVTM, ANQGSEA. The germline V and J ends were trimmed by 1 base and 3 bases, with 15 bases remaining between them. CDR3: CSVEGPSGADTEAFF. The CDR3 DNA follows: TGCAGCGTTGAAGGGCCCTCGGGGGCGGACACTGAAGCTTTCTTT.

The chain is built from TRBV28 and TRBJ2-2, with TRBD1 matching 9 bases. This CDR3 contains 14 residues. Germline trimming cut 7 bases from V and 7 bases from J; bases unmatched to any gene: 7. CDR1 is MDHEN, CDR2 SYDVKM, per germline. This CDR3 is CASIPGQGIGELFF. CDR3 nucleotides: TGTGCCAGCATTCCGGGACAGGGCATCGGGGAGCTGTTTTTT.

This clone was observed a handful of times. The chain links TRBV28 to TRBJ2-7; no clear D gene. The CDR3 loop spans 12 amino acids. V was trimmed by 1 base and J by 4 bases, leaving 5 bases between them. Germline CDR1 is MDHEN and CDR2 is SYDVKM. CDR3 protein: CASSLSGYEQYF. The CDR3 bases are TGTGCCAGCAGTTTATCTGGTTACGAGCAGTACTTC.

Concerning this clone: The sample carries other DNA sequences with the same CDR3. V and J are TRBV25-1 and TRBJ2-7; a weak D match, TRBD2 (6 bases). Per germline, CDR1 MGHDK and CDR2 SYGVNS. This CDR3 region has 11 residues. With 6 bases removed from V and 4 bases from J, the gap between germline ends came to 7 bases. The CDR3 sequence is CASSGLYEQYF. CDR3 DNA sequence: TGTGCCAGCAGCGGACTATACGAGCAGTACTTC.

Only a few counts were recorded for this clone. The V call is TRBV4-1, the J call TRBJ1-4; 9 bases are a match to TRBD1. The CDR3 sequence is 15 residues long. Germline loops: CDR1 MGHRA, CDR2 YSYEKL. V lost 4 bases to trimming and J lost 7 bases; unmatched junction nucleotides: 7. CDR3 bases: TGCGCCAGCAGCCTACCGGGACAGGGAAGTGAAAAACTGTTTTTT. It yields the protein CASSLPGQGSEKLFF.

The chain is built from TRBV28 and TRBJ2-7; 7 bases match TRBD1. This CDR3 has 12 residues. Germline lookup yields CDR1 MDHEN and CDR2 SYDVKM. The V segment lost 6 bases and the J segment 1 base; nucleotides outside the gene matches: 0. The CDR3 reads CASRTGSYEQYF. The DNA of the CDR3 is TGTGCCAGCAGGACAGGGTCCTACGAGCAGTACTTC. The full variable domain, rest sourced from reference TRBV28 and TRBJ2-7, is DVKVTQSSRYLVKRTGEKVFLECVQDMDHENMFWYRQDPGLGLRLIYFSYDVKMKEKGDIPEGYSVSREKKERFSLILESASTNQTSMYLCASRTGSYEQYFGPGTRLTVT.

The chain uses TRBV28 and TRBJ1-1, with D possibly TRBD1 on 5 matching bases. V was clipped by 7 bases and J by 3 bases, with 9 bases between them. Per the germline V gene, CDR1 is MDHEN and CDR2 is SYDVKM. CDR3 length: 12 amino acids. CDR3 sequence (DNA): TGTGCCAGCAACGCGGGACACACTGAAGCTTTCTTT. Translating gives CASNAGHTEAFF.

The chain recombines TRBV6-5 with TRBJ1-1, with D possibly matching TRBD1 (5 bases). V gave up 5 bases and J gave up 0 bases, with 13 bases separating them. The CDR3 consists of 15 residues. CDR1 MNHEY and CDR2 SVGAGI come from the germline V gene. CDR3 residues: CASSQKQVLNTEAFF. In DNA form, the CDR3 reads TGTGCCAGCAGTCAGAAACAGGTTTTGAACACTGAAGCTTTCTTT.

The rearrangement links TRBV28 to TRBJ2-7, with 10 bases lining up with TRBD1. The CDR3 is 14 residues long. Germline V gives CDR1 MDHEN, CDR2 SYDVKM. V shed 6 bases and J 6 bases; nucleotides not matched to a gene: 8. The CDR3 spells CASRRTGGSSEQYF. In nucleotides, the CDR3 is TGTGCCAGCAGGAGGACAGGGGGATCGAGCGAGCAGTACTTC.

V and J are TRBV5-5 and TRBJ2-7; 11 bases align to TRBD2. CDR1 and CDR2 (germline): SGHKS, YYEKEE (reference sequence). This CDR3 has 15 residues. J gave up 9 bases and V 3 bases, and 11 bases lay outside the gene matches. This chain's CDR3 is CASSSLAGGPSRQYF. The CDR3 DNA follows: TGTGCCAGCAGCTCCTTAGCGGGAGGGCCCTCTCGGCAGTACTTC.

The chain combines TRBV24-1 with TRBJ2-1; 8 nucleotides align to TRBD2. Germline trimming cut 3 bases from V and 5 bases from J; bases unmatched to any gene: 8. The CDR3 is 16 residues long. Germline assignment: CDR1 KGHDR and CDR2 SFDVKD. The CDR3 loop is CATSDAPGLVNNEQFF. The CDR3 DNA follows: TGTGCCACCAGTGATGCCCCGGGACTAGTGAACAATGAGCAGTTCTTC.

To note about this clone: Germline is not matched at one junction end, which may reflect a read error. The V gene is TRBV2, the J gene TRBJ1-2; 8 positions agree with TRBD1. The CDR3 is 13 amino acids. Germline loops: CDR1 SNHLY, CDR2 FYNNEI. CDR3 in amino acids: CASSEETGEGLYF. CDR3 DNA: TGTGCCAGCAGTGAAGAGACAGGGGAGGGTCTTTACTTC.

The rearrangement uses TRBV7-9 and TRBJ1-3; 9 nucleotides align to TRBD1. The germline CDR1 and CDR2 sequences are SEHNR and FQNEAQ (reference sequence). V was clipped by 5 bases and J by 0 bases; unmatched bases: 8. The CDR3 spans 17 residues. The CDR3 sequence is CASSTAGTGSSGNTIYF. The CDR3 DNA reads as TGTGCCAGCAGCACTGCCGGGACAGGGAGCTCTGGAAACACCATATATTTT.

The rearrangement joins TRBV12-3 or TRBV12-4 to TRBJ1-2; D is unclear. This CDR3 spans 13 amino acids. Trimming left V 3 bases short and J 6 bases short, with 11 bases between. In DNA, the CDR3 is TGTGCCAGCAGTTTTGGGGATGTAAATGGCTACACCTTC. Its translation is CASSFGDVNGYTF.

This chain connects TRBV7-9 to TRBJ2-7, with D possibly being TRBD1 or TRBD2 (5 bases each). CDR3 length: 15 residues. Germline V lookup: CDR1 SEHNR, CDR2 FQNEAQ (reference sequence). Trimming removed 5 bases from V and 0 bases from J, with 14 bases in between. The CDR3 bases are TGTGCCAGCAGCCGCCCGGGACCGATCTCCTACGAGCAGTACTTC. Amino acids: CASSRPGPISYEQYF.

The chain is built from TRBV4-1 and TRBJ2-3; 12 bases agree with TRBD2. The CDR3 totals 16 residues. In germline, CDR1 is MGHRA, CDR2 YSYEKL. V gave up 0 bases and J gave up 5 bases; unmatched junction bases: 3. CDR3 sequence reads: CASSQDLLAGGDTQYF. CDR3 bases: TGCGCCAGCAGCCAAGATCTACTAGCGGGGGGAGATACGCAGTATTTT.

This clone was counted between two and nine times. The V gene is TRBV30, the J gene TRBJ1-2; tentative D call: TRBD1 (6 bases). The CDR3 has 16 residues. CDR1 is GTSNPN and CDR2 is SVGIG in the germline V gene (reference sequence). The V end was cut by 0 bases, the J end by 4 bases, with 18 bases between. CDR3 residues: CAWSVPPGQGGYGYTF. The CDR3, as DNA: TGTGCCTGGAGTGTACCCCCGGGACAAGGAGGCTATGGCTACACCTTC.

The chain recombines TRBV5-4 with TRBJ2-5, with TRBD1 matching over 10 bases. With V trimmed by 6 bases and J by 5 bases, 7 bases remained unmatched. Germline CDR1 reads SGHNT; CDR2 reads YYREEE (reference sequence). CDR3 size: 14 residues. CDR3 coding DNA: TGTGCCAGCAATACCGGGACAGGGGTCGAGACCCAGTACTTC. This gives the protein CASNTGTGVETQYF.

There are a few counts of this clone. The chain uses TRBV6-5 and TRBJ2-3, with D possibly being TRBD1 (5 bases). The CDR3 runs to 14 residues. Trimming cost V 6 bases and J 2 bases, with 12 bases left between them. Germline assignment: CDR1 MNHEY and CDR2 SVGAGI. This CDR3 is CASRLDSYTDTQYF. The CDR3 DNA reads as TGTGCCAGCAGGTTAGACAGCTACACAGATACGCAGTATTTT.

The chain has TRBV28 and TRBJ1-6; D is ambiguous. Trimming took 5 bases from V and 9 from J, leaving 14 bases between them. CDR3 length: 14 amino acids. Germline V gene sequence: CDR1 MDHEN, CDR2 SYDVKM. CDR3 nucleotide sequence: TGTGCCAGCAGTACTCTAACAGAGTCTTCACCCCTCCACTTT. The encoded protein is CASSTLTESSPLHF.

The chain uses TRBV5-1 and TRBJ2-5, with 9 bases matching TRBD1. Looked up from germline, CDR1 is SGHRS and CDR2 is YFSETQ. V shed 0 bases, J shed 5 bases, and the junction held 8 bases outside the gene matches. This CDR3 region has 16 residues. The CDR3 sequence: CASSLGGQGSGETQYF. The CDR3 DNA reads TGCGCCAGCAGCTTGGGGGGACAGGGCAGCGGGGAGACCCAGTACTTC.

CDR3 amino acids: CASSPLPRGGLYGYTF. Here the CDR3 DNA reads TGTGCCAGCAGCCCGCTCCCCCGGGGCGGGTTGTATGGCTACACCTTC. The chain joins TRBV2 to TRBJ1-2, with D perhaps matching TRBD1 (5 bases). The CDR3 contains 16 residues. Germline CDR1 reads SNHLY; CDR2 reads FYNNEI. Trimming took off 6 bases at V and 5 bases at J, with 22 bases between the two ends.